One sample yielded the 18 T cell receptor beta chains listed below, sequenced in a study of early T cells in non-severe SARS-CoV-2 infection. TCRdb re-analysed the 5' RACE reads in MiXCR, keeping a single row per CDR3 protein. Altogether around 58,000 distinct CDR3 sequences are present, about an eighth being singletons, with the ten largest covering more than 7.5%. The sample comprised whole blood. These receptors all come from an adult who was a healthcare worker with PCR-confirmed SARS-CoV-2 infection or an uninfected control (not recorded which).

The V gene is TRBV7-3, the J gene TRBJ1-5, with 7 bases fitting TRBD1. CDR1 SGHTA and CDR2 FQGTGA come from the germline V gene. V dropped 5 bases and J dropped 2; count of bases not matched to a gene: 6. This CDR3 has 15 residues. The CDR3 DNA sequence: TGTGCCAGCAGCCTTCAGGGGGGACGCAATCAGCCCCAGCATTTT. Encoded protein: CASSLQGGRNQPQHF. Combining the CDR3 with reference TRBV7-3 and TRBJ1-5 gives the whole variable domain GAGVSQTPSNKVTEKGKYVELRCDPISGHTALYWYRQSLGQGPEFLIYFQGTGAADDSGLPNDRFFAVRPEGSVSTLKIQRTERGDSAVYLCASSLQGGRNQPQHFGDGTRLSIL.

V is TRBV11-2 and J is TRBJ1-1, with TRBD1 identical over 7 bases. The V and J ends lost 5 bases and 6 bases, in that order; junction bases with no gene match: 6. The germline V gene encodes CDR1 SGHAT and CDR2 FQNNGV. The CDR3 spans 13 residues. CDR3: CASSRDRAAEAFF. The CDR3 region has the DNA TGTGCCAGCAGCCGAGACAGGGCGGCTGAAGCTTTCTTT.

This clonotype was recorded at least ten times. The chain combines TRBV7-6 with TRBJ2-6; D is ambiguous. There are 13 residues in the CDR3. Deletions cut 5 bases from V and 5 bases from J, with 7 bases between. Looked up from germline, CDR1 is SGHVS and CDR2 is FNYEAQ. In DNA, the CDR3 is TGTGCCAGCAGCGGTTACAGGGCCAACGTCCTGACTTTC. It encodes CASSGYRANVLTF.

This chain connects TRBV29-1 to TRBJ2-7, with D unclear. The ends were cut back, 3 bases at V and 1 base at J, with 7 bases in the middle. The CDR3 is 12 amino acids. Germline V lookup: CDR1 SQVTM, CDR2 ANQGSEA. This chain's CDR3 is CSVDEQSYEQYF. The CDR3 DNA is TGCAGCGTTGACGAACAATCCTACGAGCAGTACTTC.

This clonotype appeared many times. V is TRBV29-1 and J is TRBJ2-1; possibly TRBD1 for D (5 bases). Germline V lookup: CDR1 SQVTM, CDR2 ANQGSEA. Deletions cut 3 bases from V and 3 bases from J, with 9 bases between. The CDR3 has 13 amino acids. The CDR3 DNA reads as TGCAGCGTTGACAGGGCTCTCTACAATGAGCAGTTCTTC. It translates to CSVDRALYNEQFF.

The chain links TRBV29-1 to TRBJ2-7, with 9 bases identical to TRBD1. Germline V gene data show CDR1 as SQVTM and CDR2 as ANQGSEA. The J segment lost 4 bases and the V segment lost 2 bases, leaving 3 bases of the junction unmatched. CDR3 size: 13 residues. CDR3 in amino acids: CSVELDRGYEQYF. CDR3 nucleotides: TGCAGCGTTGAACTGGACAGGGGTTACGAGCAGTACTTC.

This chain links TRBV12-3 or TRBV12-4 with TRBJ1-1; TRBD1 might be the D (5 bases). With 1 base removed from V and 11 bases from J, the gap between germline ends came to 11 bases. The CDR3 covers 12 residues. The CDR3 loop reads CASSLGAGTAFF. In DNA, the CDR3 is TGTGCCAGCAGTTTAGGGGCGGGGACGGCTTTCTTT.

This clonotype turned up a few times. V and J are TRBV7-8 and TRBJ2-1, with D maybe TRBD1 (6 bases). V lost 3 bases and J lost 7, with 16 bases in between. Per germline, CDR1 SGHVS and CDR2 FQNEAQ. This CDR3 has 15 residues. This CDR3 reads CASSFTGPSRNEQFF. In DNA form, the CDR3 reads TGTGCCAGCAGCTTTACAGGGCCCTCTAGGAATGAGCAGTTCTTC.

This clonotype was seen more than once but under ten times. The chain employs TRBV19 and TRBJ2-1, with a weak D call TRBD2 (6 bases). The V gene's germline CDR1 is LNHDA and CDR2 SQIVND (reference sequence). V lost 1 base and J lost 2, with 18 bases in between. The CDR3 has 18 residues. CDR3 protein: CASSIGHASGGAYNEQFF. CDR3 DNA: TGTGCCAGTAGTATAGGTCACGCCTCCGGGGGAGCCTACAATGAGCAGTTCTTC.

This clonotype was seen repeatedly, ten times or more. The chain is built from TRBV7-2 and TRBJ2-2; 9 bases map to TRBD1. CDR3 length equals 14 residues. The junction had 3 bases not matched to a gene; V was cut back by 3 bases and J by 7 bases. The germline V gene encodes CDR1 SGHTA and CDR2 FQGNSA. CDR3 nucleotides: TGTGCCAGCAGCTTCGACAGGGGGGTCGGGGAGCTGTTTTTT. This translates into CASSFDRGVGELFF.

This clonotype was recorded at least ten times. The chain carries TRBV5-1 and TRBJ2-1; 9 bases are a match to TRBD2. The ends lost 4 bases at V and 9 bases at J; junction bases unmatched: 11. Germline lookup yields CDR1 SGHRS and CDR2 YFSETQ. CDR3 length equals 15 residues. CDR3 in DNA: TGCGCCAGCAGCGTAATAGCGGGAGTGCTTGCTGAGCAGTTCTTC. Encoded protein: CASSVIAGVLAEQFF.

The table lists this clonotype with a few counts. This chain uses TRBV3-1 with TRBJ2-7, with TRBD2 as a possible D gene (5 bases). The CDR3 has 14 residues. Between the trimmed V and J ends, which lost 1 base and 6 bases, there was a span of 13 bases. Germline CDR1 is LGHDT and CDR2 is YNNKEL (reference sequence). DNA of the CDR3: TGTGCCAGCAGCCAAGTCCCAAACGGAGGCGAGCAGTACTTC. Protein product: CASSQVPNGGEQYF.

This chain connects TRBV18 to TRBJ2-1; the D is unclear. The CDR3 spans 16 residues. Germline lookup yields CDR1 KGHSH and CDR2 LQKENI. With 0 bases removed from V and 0 bases from J, the gap between germline ends came to 9 bases. The CDR3 DNA reads TGTGCCAGCTCACCACCAGTGGAGAGCTCCTACAATGAGCAGTTCTTC. This codes for CASSPPVESSYNEQFF.

The chain recombines TRBV28 with TRBJ2-1; no reliable D call. Germline CDR1 and CDR2: MDHEN and SYDVKM. The CDR3 has 12 amino acids. Trimming cost V 6 bases and J 5 bases, with 8 bases left between them. The CDR3 loop reads CASRRLDNEQFF. The CDR3 coding sequence is TGTGCCAGCAGAAGACTGGACAATGAGCAGTTCTTC.

This rearrangement joins TRBV6-2 or TRBV6-3 to TRBJ2-1, with D uncertain. This CDR3 has 12 residues. V lost 5 bases, J lost 9 bases, and 11 bases lay in between. Germline V gene data show CDR1 as MNHEY and CDR2 as SVGEGT. CDR3 DNA: TGTGCCAGCAGTCCCCTCGGAAGTGAGCAGTTCTTC. Encoded protein: CASSPLGSEQFF.

This clonotype was seen many times. The chain links TRBV19 to TRBJ2-5, with D perhaps matching TRBD2 (5 bases). This CDR3 region has 14 residues. Germline CDR1 LNHDA, CDR2 SQIVND (reference sequence). Deletions cut 10 bases from V and 5 bases from J, with 20 bases between. The CDR3 region is CATSYGELSETQYF. CDR3 bases: TGTGCCACCTCATACGGGGAGCTTTCGGAGACCCAGTACTTC.

In its sample, this clonotype was seen many times. This chain uses TRBV7-9 with TRBJ2-1; 11 bases fit TRBD2. The germline V gene has CDR1 SEHNR and CDR2 FQNEAQ (reference sequence). This CDR3 contains 16 residues. V lost 5 bases, J lost 2 bases, and 5 bases stayed unmatched. The CDR3 is CASSLALAGAYNEQFF. CDR3 DNA sequence: TGTGCCAGCAGCCTCGCACTAGCGGGGGCCTACAATGAGCAGTTCTTC.

CDR3 nucleotide sequence: TGTGCCAGCAGCTTGCCCACTGACAGGGGCTGGGAGCAGTACTTC. Amino acid sequence: CASSLPTDRGWEQYF. The V call is TRBV5-6, the J call TRBJ2-7; 8 bases map to TRBD1. V gave up 1 base and J gave up 7 bases; unmatched junction bases: 10. CDR1 and CDR2 (germline): SGHDT, YYEEEE. This CDR3 contains 15 residues.